Listed below are T cell receptor beta chains from one sample, sequenced in a study of blood T cell repertoires in COVID-19. Data came from immunoSEQ multiplex PCR; TCRdb stores just in-frame clones and leaves some out. This sample has roughly 190,000 clones, with approximately 80% found just once. The specimen was peripheral blood. These receptor sequences come from a woman aged 35 to 49 with COVID-19, enrolled during active disease. Both conserved end residues are part of each CDR3. A D gene is named only where the DNA matches it firmly. Not every row has a clone size; where given, it reads once, few, many or a size class.

j_gene	abundance	d_gene	v_gene	CDR3nt	CDR3aa
TRBJ1-5	few	TRBD1	TRBV6-4	TGTGCCAGCCAGATCAGGACAGGGAACATTATACGCAATCAGCCCCAGCATTTT	CASQIRTGNIIRNQPQHF
TRBJ2-1	-	TRBD2	TRBV7-6	TGTGCCAGCAGCCCCAGAGGGACTAGCGGGAGGGGGGGCTCCTACAATGAGCAGTTCTTC	CASSPRGTSGRGGSYNEQFF
TRBJ2-7	-	TRBD2	TRBV6-6	TGTGCCAGCAGCCGACTAGCGGGAGGCGGTATTACTTCGGTGCACGAGCAGTACTTC	CASSRLAGGGITSVHEQYF
TRBJ2-1	-	TRBD2	TRBV7-6	TGTGCCAGCAGCCGAGAAGCGGGGGGGCTAAGTGAGCAGTTCTTC	CASSREAGGLSEQFF
TRBJ1-1	-	-	TRBV9	TGTGCCAGCGGGGGGGTGAACACTGAAGCTTTCTTT	CASGGVNTEAFF
TRBJ1-2	-	TRBD1	TRBV4-1	TGCGCCAGCAGCCAAGAGATGGGACAGGGGATCTTC	CASSQEMGQGIF
TRBJ1-1	-	-	TRBV9	TGTGCCAGCAGCACATCCCTCACAGGGACTGAAGCTTTCTTT	CASSTSLTGTEAFF
TRBJ2-7	few	-	TRBV5-1	TGCGCCAGCAGCGCGGCGACAGTATCCTACGAGCAGTACTTC	CASSAATVSYEQYF
TRBJ1-4	few	TRBD1	TRBV6-1	TGTGCCAGCAGTGAAACCCCGGGACAGGCCGGTGAAAAACTGTTTTTT	CASSETPGQAGEKLFF
TRBJ1-5	-	-	TRBV19	TGTGCCAGTAGATCAGGTACGCAATCGAGCAATCAGCCCCAGCATTTT	CASRSGTQSSNQPQHF
TRBJ2-2	-	TRBD2	TRBV27	TGTGCCAGCAGACGGACTAGCGCGAACACCGGGGAGCTGTTTTTT	CASRRTSANTGELFF
TRBJ2-7	-	-	TRBV27	TGTGCCAGCAGTCCTCAAGCACAGGGGGGGCGGTACGAGCAGTACTTC	CASSPQAQGGRYEQYF
TRBJ2-1	few	TRBD2	TRBV3-1/TRBV3-2	TGTGCCAGCAGCCCCCGTTATGCGGGGGCCTACAATGAGCAGTTCTTC	CASSPRYAGAYNEQFF
TRBJ2-3	once	-	TRBV27	TGTGCCAGCAGTTCGTGGCCCACAGATACGCAGTATTTT	CASSSWPTDTQYF
TRBJ1-2	few	-	TRBV6-1	TGTGCCAGCAGTGAAGCCGGGGTCCCTGGCTACACCTTC	CASSEAGVPGYTF
TRBJ1-6	few	-	TRBV5-8	TGTGCCAGCAGTGACAGGTCTCGGTCACCCCTCCACTTT	CASSDRSRSPLHF
TRBJ2-1	-	TRBD2	TRBV10-3	TGTGCCATCAGTGTAGCCGGGACTAGCGGGATGAATGAGCAGTTCTTC	CAISVAGTSGMNEQFF
TRBJ1-2	-	-	TRBV2	TGTGCCACTCATCCCCAGGGCTACCTCTATGGCTACACCTTC	CATHPQGYLYGYTF
TRBJ1-5	-	TRBD1	TRBV3-1/TRBV3-2	TGTGCCAGCAGCCTCGGACAGGGCGGACAGCCCCAGCATTTT	CASSLGQGGQPQHF
TRBJ2-7	-	-	TRBV15	TGTGCCACCAGCAGAGAACGTAGCTCCTACGAGCAGTACTTC	CATSRERSSYEQYF
TRBJ2-7	many	-	TRBV19	TGTGCCAGTAGTATACAGGGGCAAGGCTACGAGCAGTACTTC	CASSIQGQGYEQYF
TRBJ1-2	few	-	TRBV27	TGTGCCACCCTACCTGGCTACACCTTC	CATLPGYTF
TRBJ2-1	-	-	TRBV5-4	TGTGCCAGCAGCCCCTCCTACTACCCGTACAATGAGCAGTTCTTC	CASSPSYYPYNEQFF
TRBJ2-2	-	-	TRBV5-6	TGTGCCAGCAGCTTGTTGACGGGGGTCGGGGAGCTGTTTTTT	CASSLLTGVGELFF
TRBJ1-6	-	-	TRBV2	TGTGCCAGCAAGAAAGACAGACTTAATTCACCCCTCCACTTT	CASKKDRLNSPLHF
TRBJ1-2	-	-	TRBV5-5	TGTGCCAGCAGCAATCTCTTGGGGGCGGGCTATGGCTACACCTTC	CASSNLLGAGYGYTF
TRBJ2-5	many	-	TRBV2	TGTGCCAGCAGTGATAACTCCCGTACCCAGTACTTC	CASSDNSRTQYF
TRBJ2-2	-	-	TRBV11-2	TGTGCCAGCACCAAAGGGGCAATCGCCGGGGAGCTGTTTTTT	CASTKGAIAGELFF
TRBJ2-3	once	-	TRBV7-2	TGTGCCAGCAGCTTATATTCAGATACGCAGTATTTT	CASSLYSDTQYF
TRBJ2-1	once	TRBD1	TRBV15	TGTGCCACCAGCAGAGTGGGACAGGGCTACAATGAGCAGTTCTTC	CATSRVGQGYNEQFF
TRBJ2-1	-	TRBD2	TRBV4-2	TGTGCCAGCAGCCAAGAGGGGACTAGCGGGGGTTCCTACAATGAGCAGTTCTTC	CASSQEGTSGGSYNEQFF
TRBJ1-2	-	-	TRBV12-3/TRBV12-4	TGTGCCAGCAGTTGGGAGGCTAACTATGGCTACACCTTC	CASSWEANYGYTF
TRBJ2-1	-	TRBD1	TRBV28	TGTGCCAGCACCTTGGACAGGCCCTACAATGAGCAGTTCTTC	CASTLDRPYNEQFF
TRBJ2-4	-	-	TRBV5-4	TGTGCCAGCAGCTTGGAGGGACTCAAAAACATTCAGTACTTC	CASSLEGLKNIQYF
TRBJ2-3	-	-	TRBV5-4	TGTGCCAGCAGTCTCGACCAGGGGGGCGGTACGCAGTATTTT	CASSLDQGGGTQYF
TRBJ2-4	few	-	TRBV11-2	TGTGCCAGCAGCTTAGATCTGCCAGGGAACATTCAGTACTTC	CASSLDLPGNIQYF
TRBJ1-1	-	-	TRBV5-5	TGTGCCAGCAGCGCGACAGTGAACACTGAAGCTTTCTTT	CASSATVNTEAFF
TRBJ2-5	-	-	TRBV6-5	TGTGCCAGCATTAGGAGTCACCAAGAGACCCAGTACTTC	CASIRSHQETQYF
TRBJ2-3	-	TRBD2	TRBV5-4	TGTGCTACGGGGAGGGAGGGCACAGATACGCAGTATTTT	CATGREGTDTQYF
TRBJ1-4	-	-	TRBV7-9	TGTGCCAGCAGCTTAGCTGACCGGGTTCTGTTTTTT	CASSLADRVLFF
TRBJ1-1	-	-	TRBV4-1	TGCGCCAGCAGCCAAGTAAGGGGGTCGGGTGAAGCTTTCTTT	CASSQVRGSGEAFF
TRBJ1-1	-	-	TRBV28	TGTGCCAGCAGTTCACCGGGGAGTTCAAACACTGAAGCTTTCTTT	CASSSPGSSNTEAFF
TRBJ1-3	-	-	TRBV19	TGTGCCAGTAATATGACAGTTTCTGGAAACACCATATATTTT	CASNMTVSGNTIYF
TRBJ1-5	-	-	TRBV4-1	TGCGCCAGCAGCCCTTTCACAGATAGCAATCAGCCCCAGCATTTT	CASSPFTDSNQPQHF